These 7 T cell receptor beta chains share one sample of origin, sequenced in a study of T cells in Graves' hyperthyroidism and ophthalmopathy. The CDR3 regions of TCR beta were amplified from RNA transcripts. During a first-round RT-PCR of the TCR CDR3, the HTBI primer set was used. Using its own MiXCR run on the multiplex PCR reads, TCRdb lists one record per CDR3 protein. The table shows roughly 660,000 distinct CDR3 sequences, with 15% to 20% occurring only once. Source material: blood. All receptors derive from a middle-aged man with Graves' hyperthyroidism.

This clonotype has more than one count but fewer than ten. The gene calls are TRBV5-1 and TRBJ2-1, with a weak D call TRBD2 (5 bases). Germline lookup yields CDR1 SGHRS and CDR2 YFSETQ. V was trimmed by 1 base and J by 4 bases, leaving 12 bases between them. The length of the CDR3 is 15 residues. CDR3 protein: CASSLLEGRYNEQFF. The CDR3 bases are TGCGCCAGCAGCTTGTTAGAGGGCCGTTACAATGAGCAGTTCTTC.

The V gene is TRBV6-6, the J gene TRBJ2-5; D not certain. The CDR3 runs to 15 residues. V was trimmed by 2 bases and J by 5 bases, leaving 15 bases between them. Looked up from germline, CDR1 is MNHNY and CDR2 is SVGAGI (reference sequence). Here the CDR3 reads CASSYEGAPRETQYF. CDR3 DNA: TGTGCCAGCAGTTACGAAGGCGCCCCCCGGGAGACCCAGTACTTC.

Regarding this clonotype: Since a much larger clone is just one base distant, this may be a read error. This chain uses TRBV19 with TRBJ1-5; D remains ambiguous. The CDR3 has 13 amino acids. V lost 3 bases and J lost 11, with 14 bases in between. Germline CDR1 LNHDA, CDR2 SQIVND (reference sequence). The CDR3 DNA reads as TGTGCCAGTAGTATCCAGGCTTGGCAGACCCAGCATTTT. Amino acids: CASSIQAWQTQHF.

This clonotype was counted only a few times. V is TRBV9 and J is TRBJ1-6; D is ambiguous. The ends were cut back, 1 base at V and 6 bases at J, with 14 bases in the middle. In germline, CDR1 is SGDLS, CDR2 YYNGEE. The CDR3 consists of 16 residues. CDR3 in amino acids: CASSVYDDPTNSPLHF. The CDR3 DNA reads as TGTGCCAGCAGCGTATACGATGACCCCACTAATTCACCCCTCCACTTT.

This clonotype was seen ten or more times. The CDR3: CASRRPGQGGQPQHF. Written as DNA, the CDR3 is TGTGCCAGCAGAAGACCCGGACAGGGCGGCCAGCCCCAGCATTTT. This chain uses TRBV28 with TRBJ1-5; 8 bases match TRBD1. The CDR3 runs 15 residues. V was pared by 6 bases and J by 7 bases, with 11 bases of the junction left unmatched. Germline CDR1 reads MDHEN; CDR2 reads SYDVKM.

A few counts support this clonotype. V and J are TRBV12-3 or TRBV12-4 and TRBJ2-3, with D possibly being TRBD2 (6 bases). Trimming shortened V by 6 bases and J by 1 base, and 11 bases separated the two germline ends. The CDR3 is made up of 14 amino acids. DNA for the CDR3: TGTGCCAGCAGCTCCGGGACTCGCACAGATACGCAGTATTTT. This translates into CASSSGTRTDTQYF.

This rearrangement joins TRBV19 to TRBJ2-2; 7 bases line up with TRBD1. The CDR3 runs to 14 residues. Looked up from germline, CDR1 is LNHDA and CDR2 is SQIVND (reference sequence). The J segment lost 6 bases and the V segment lost 3 bases, leaving 4 bases of the junction unmatched. The chain's CDR3 is CASSIPQGAGELFF. DNA of the CDR3: TGTGCCAGTAGTATCCCGCAGGGGGCCGGGGAGCTGTTTTTT. Based on the CDR3 plus reference TRBV19 and TRBJ2-2, the full variable domain is DGGITQSPKYLFRKEGQNVTLSCEQNLNHDAMYWYRQDPGQGLRLIYYSQIVNDFQKGDIAEGYSVSREKKESFPLTVTSAQKNPTAFYLCASSIPQGAGELFFGEGSRLTVL.